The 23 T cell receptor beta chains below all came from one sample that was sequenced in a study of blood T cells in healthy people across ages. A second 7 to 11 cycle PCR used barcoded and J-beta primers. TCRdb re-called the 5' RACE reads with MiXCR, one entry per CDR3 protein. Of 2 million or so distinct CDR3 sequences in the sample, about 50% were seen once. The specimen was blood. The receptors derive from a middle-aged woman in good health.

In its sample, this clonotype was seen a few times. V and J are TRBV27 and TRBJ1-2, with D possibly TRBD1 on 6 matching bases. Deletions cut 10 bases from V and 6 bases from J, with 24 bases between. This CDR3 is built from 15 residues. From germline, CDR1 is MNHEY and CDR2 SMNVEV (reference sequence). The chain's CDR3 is CATRWGLGDRDGYTF. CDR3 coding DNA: TGTGCCACTCGCTGGGGGCTCGGGGACCGGGATGGCTACACCTTC.

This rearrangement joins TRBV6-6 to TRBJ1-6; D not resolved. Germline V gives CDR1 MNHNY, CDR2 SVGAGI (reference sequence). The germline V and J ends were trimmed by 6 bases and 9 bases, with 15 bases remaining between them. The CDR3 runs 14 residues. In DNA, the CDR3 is TGTGCCAGCAGATCAGACCCGGGTGGTTCACCCCTCCACTTT. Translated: CASRSDPGGSPLHF.

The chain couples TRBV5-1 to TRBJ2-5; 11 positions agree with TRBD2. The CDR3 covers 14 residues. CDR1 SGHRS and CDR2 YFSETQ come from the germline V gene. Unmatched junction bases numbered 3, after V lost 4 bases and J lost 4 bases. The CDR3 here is CASSEGLAVETQYF. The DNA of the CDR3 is TGCGCCAGCAGCGAGGGACTAGCGGTAGAGACCCAGTACTTC.

The CDR3 DNA reads TGTGCCAGCAGCCCCCGGACTAGCGGGGGCCCGAACACCGGGGAGCTGTTTTTT. This gives the protein CASSPRTSGGPNTGELFF. This sequence joins TRBV9 and TRBJ2-2; 13 positions agree with TRBD2. V trimming: 4 bases; J trimming: 0 bases; junction bases outside the gene matches: 6. The CDR3 extends over 18 amino acids. CDR1 and CDR2 (germline): SGDLS, YYNGEE.

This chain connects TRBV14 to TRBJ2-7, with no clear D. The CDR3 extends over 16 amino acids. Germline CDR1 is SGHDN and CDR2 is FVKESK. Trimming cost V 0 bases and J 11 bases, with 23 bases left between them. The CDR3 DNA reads TGTGCCAGCAGCCAAGAGAACACGGTGCTTACGGAGACCAAGTACTTC. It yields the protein CASSQENTVLTETKYF.

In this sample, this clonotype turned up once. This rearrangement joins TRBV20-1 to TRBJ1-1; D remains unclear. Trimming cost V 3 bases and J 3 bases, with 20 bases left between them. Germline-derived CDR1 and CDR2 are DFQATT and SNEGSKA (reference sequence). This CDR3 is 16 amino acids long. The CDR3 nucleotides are TGCAGTGCTAGGGACCGGGAGTTCAATCGGGACACTGAAGCTTTCTTT. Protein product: CSARDREFNRDTEAFF.

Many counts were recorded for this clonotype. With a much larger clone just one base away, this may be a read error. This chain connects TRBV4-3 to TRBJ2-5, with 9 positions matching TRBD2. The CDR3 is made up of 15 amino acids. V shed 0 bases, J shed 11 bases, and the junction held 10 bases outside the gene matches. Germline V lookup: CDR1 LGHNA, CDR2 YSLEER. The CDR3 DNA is TGCGCCAGCAGCCAAGATATAGCTAGCGGGACCCTTCAGTACTTC. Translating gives CASSQDIASGTLQYF.

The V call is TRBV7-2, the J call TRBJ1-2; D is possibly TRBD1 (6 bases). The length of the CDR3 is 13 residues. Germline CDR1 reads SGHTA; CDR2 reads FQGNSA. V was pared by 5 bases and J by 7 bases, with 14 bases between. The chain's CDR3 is CASSKRQEAGYTF. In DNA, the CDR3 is TGTGCCAGCAGCAAACGACAGGAGGCTGGCTACACCTTC.

The CDR3 bases are TGTGCCACCACTCCCGGGACAGGGGGCTCACCAGATACGCAGTATTTT. Residues: CATTPGTGGSPDTQYF. The chain recombines TRBV24-1 with TRBJ2-3; the match to TRBD1 covers 12 bases. J gave up 4 bases and V 8 bases, and 9 bases lay outside the gene matches. CDR3 length: 16 amino acids. CDR1 is KGHDR and CDR2 is SFDVKD in the germline V gene.

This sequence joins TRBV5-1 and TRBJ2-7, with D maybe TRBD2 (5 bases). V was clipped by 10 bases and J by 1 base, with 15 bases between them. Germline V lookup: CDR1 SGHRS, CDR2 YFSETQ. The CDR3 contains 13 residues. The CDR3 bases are TGCGCCGACGGGCGGCGGGCATCCTACGAGCAGTACTTC. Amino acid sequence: CADGRRASYEQYF.

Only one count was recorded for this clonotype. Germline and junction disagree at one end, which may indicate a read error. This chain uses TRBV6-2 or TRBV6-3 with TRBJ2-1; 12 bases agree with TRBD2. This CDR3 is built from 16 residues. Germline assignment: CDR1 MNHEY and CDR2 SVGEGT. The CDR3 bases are TGTGCCAGCAGCTACTATCTAGCGGGAGGGAGGCATGAGCAGTTCTTC. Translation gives CASSYYLAGGRHEQFF.

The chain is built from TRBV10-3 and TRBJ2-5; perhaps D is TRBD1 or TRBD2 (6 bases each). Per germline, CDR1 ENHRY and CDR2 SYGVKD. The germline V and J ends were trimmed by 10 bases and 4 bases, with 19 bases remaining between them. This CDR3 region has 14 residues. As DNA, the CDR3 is TGTGCCACGGACCTCGGGGGCCAGGCAGAGACCCAGTACTTC. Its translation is CATDLGGQAETQYF.

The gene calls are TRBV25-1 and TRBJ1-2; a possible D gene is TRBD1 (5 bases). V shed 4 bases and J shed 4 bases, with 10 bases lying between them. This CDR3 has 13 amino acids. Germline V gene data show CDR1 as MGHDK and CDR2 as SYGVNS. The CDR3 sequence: CASSGVGGYGYTF. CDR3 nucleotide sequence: TGTGCCAGCAGTGGGGTGGGGGGCTATGGCTACACCTTC.

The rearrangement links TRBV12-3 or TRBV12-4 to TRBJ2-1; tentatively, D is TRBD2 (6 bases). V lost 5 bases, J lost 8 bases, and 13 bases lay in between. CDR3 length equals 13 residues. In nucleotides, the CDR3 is TGTGCCAGCAGTGTGGGACTCACTCATGAGCAGTTCTTC. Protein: CASSVGLTHEQFF.

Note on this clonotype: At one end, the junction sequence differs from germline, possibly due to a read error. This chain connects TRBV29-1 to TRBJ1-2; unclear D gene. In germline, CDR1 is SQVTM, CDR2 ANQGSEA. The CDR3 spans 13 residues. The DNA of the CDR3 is TGCAGCGTTGTTCCCCAACTTGCACTTGGCCACACCTTC. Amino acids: CSVVPQLALGHTF.

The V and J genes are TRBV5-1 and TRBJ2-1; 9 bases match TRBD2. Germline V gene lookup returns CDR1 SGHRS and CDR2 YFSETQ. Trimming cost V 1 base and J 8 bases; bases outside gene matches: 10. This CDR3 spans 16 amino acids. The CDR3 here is CASSLRPSGGLHEQFF. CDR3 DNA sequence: TGCGCCAGCAGCTTGCGTCCCAGCGGGGGGTTACATGAGCAGTTCTTC.

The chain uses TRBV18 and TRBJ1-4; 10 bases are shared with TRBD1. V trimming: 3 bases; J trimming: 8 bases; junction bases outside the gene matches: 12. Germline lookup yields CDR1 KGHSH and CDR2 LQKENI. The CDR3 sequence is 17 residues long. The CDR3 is CASSPQQTGTGVEKLFF. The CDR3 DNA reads TGTGCCAGCTCACCGCAACAGACCGGGACAGGGGTAGAAAAACTGTTTTTT.

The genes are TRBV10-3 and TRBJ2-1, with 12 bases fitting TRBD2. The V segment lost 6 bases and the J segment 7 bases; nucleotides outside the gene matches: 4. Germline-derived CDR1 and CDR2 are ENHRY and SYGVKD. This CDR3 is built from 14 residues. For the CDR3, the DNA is TGTGCCATCAGGGAACTAGCGGGGGGAAATGAGCAGTTCTTC. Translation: CAIRELAGGNEQFF.

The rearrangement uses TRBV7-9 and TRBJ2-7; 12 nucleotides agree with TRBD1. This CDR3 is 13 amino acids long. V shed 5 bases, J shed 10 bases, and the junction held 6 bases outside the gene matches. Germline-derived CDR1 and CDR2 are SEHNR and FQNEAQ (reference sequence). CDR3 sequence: CASSPPGQGAQYF. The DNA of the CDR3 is TGTGCCAGCAGCCCTCCGGGACAGGGGGCCCAGTACTTC. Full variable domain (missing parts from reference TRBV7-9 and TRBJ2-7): DTGVSQNPRHKITKRGQNVTFRCDPISEHNRLYWYRQTLGQGPEFLTYFQNEAQLEKSRLLSDRFSAERPKGSFSTLEIQRTEQGDSAMYLCASSPPGQGAQYFGPGTRLTVT.

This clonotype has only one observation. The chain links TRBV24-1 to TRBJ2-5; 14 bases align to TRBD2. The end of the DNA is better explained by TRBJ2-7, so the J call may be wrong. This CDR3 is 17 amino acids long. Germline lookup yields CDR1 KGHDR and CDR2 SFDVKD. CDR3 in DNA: TGTGCCACCAGTGATCCCGGACTAGCGGGGGGAGCCTACGAGCAGTACTTC. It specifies CATSDPGLAGGAYEQYF.

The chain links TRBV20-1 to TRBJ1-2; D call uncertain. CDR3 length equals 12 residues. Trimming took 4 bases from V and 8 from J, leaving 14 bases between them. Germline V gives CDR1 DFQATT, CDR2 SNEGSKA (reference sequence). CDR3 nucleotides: TGCAGTGCTACCCGCGACCCGGAAGGCTACACCTTC. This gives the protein CSATRDPEGYTF.

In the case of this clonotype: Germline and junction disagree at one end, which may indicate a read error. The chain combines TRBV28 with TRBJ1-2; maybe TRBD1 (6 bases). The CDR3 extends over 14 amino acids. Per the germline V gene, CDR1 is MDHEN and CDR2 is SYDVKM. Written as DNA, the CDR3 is TGTGCCAGCAGCTTACGGACAGTGTTATATGACTACACCTTC. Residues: CASSLRTVLYDYTF.

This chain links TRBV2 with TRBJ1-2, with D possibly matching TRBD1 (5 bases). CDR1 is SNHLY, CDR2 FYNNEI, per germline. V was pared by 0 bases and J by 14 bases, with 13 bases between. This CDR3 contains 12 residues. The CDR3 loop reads CASSEAPRGSTF. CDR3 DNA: TGTGCCAGCAGTGAAGCGCCGAGGGGATCTACCTTC. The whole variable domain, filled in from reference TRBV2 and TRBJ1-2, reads EPEVTQTPSHQVTQMGQEVILRCVPISNHLYFYWYRQILGQKVEFLVSFYNNEISEKSEIFDDQFSVERPDGSNFTLKIRSTKLEDSAMYFCASSEAPRGSTFGSGTRLTVV.